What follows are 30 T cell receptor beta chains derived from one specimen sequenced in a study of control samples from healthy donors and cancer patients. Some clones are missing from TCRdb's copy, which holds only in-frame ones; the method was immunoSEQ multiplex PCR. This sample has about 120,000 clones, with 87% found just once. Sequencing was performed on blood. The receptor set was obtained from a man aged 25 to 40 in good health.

The CDR3 DNA follows: TGTGCCAGCAGCCGAACCTCGAGGGGGCAGGGCGAGCAGTACTTC. Translation: CASSRTSRGQGEQYF. The gene calls are TRBV3-1 (or the pseudogene TRBV3-2) and TRBJ2-7; 7 bases fit TRBD1. CDR3 size: 15 residues. The J segment lost 6 bases and the V segment lost 4 bases, leaving 12 bases of the junction unmatched. Germline CDR1 reads LGHDT; CDR2 reads YNNKEL (reference sequence).

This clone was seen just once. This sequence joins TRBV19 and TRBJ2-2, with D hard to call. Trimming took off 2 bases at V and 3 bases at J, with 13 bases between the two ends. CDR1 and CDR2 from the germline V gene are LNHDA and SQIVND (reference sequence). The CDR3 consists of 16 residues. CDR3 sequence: CASSITADMYTGELFF. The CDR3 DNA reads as TGTGCCAGTAGTATAACGGCTGACATGTACACCGGGGAGCTGTTTTTT.

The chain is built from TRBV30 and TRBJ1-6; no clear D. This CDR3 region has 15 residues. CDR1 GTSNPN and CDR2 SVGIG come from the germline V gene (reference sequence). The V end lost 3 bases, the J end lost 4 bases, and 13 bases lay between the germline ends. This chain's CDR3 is CAWSPPTPYNSPLHF. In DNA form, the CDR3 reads TGTGCCTGGAGCCCCCCGACACCTTATAATTCACCCCTCCACTTT.

This CDR3 reads CASRKETGARETQYF. The CDR3 DNA is TGTGCCAGCAGAAAAGAAACAGGGGCGAGGGAGACCCAGTACTTC. The chain carries TRBV3-1 (or the pseudogene TRBV3-2) and TRBJ2-5; TRBD1 matches 7 bases. CDR3 length: 15 residues. Trimming took 6 bases from V and 5 from J; bases not matched to a gene: 12. Germline lookup yields CDR1 LGHDT and CDR2 YNNKEL (reference sequence).

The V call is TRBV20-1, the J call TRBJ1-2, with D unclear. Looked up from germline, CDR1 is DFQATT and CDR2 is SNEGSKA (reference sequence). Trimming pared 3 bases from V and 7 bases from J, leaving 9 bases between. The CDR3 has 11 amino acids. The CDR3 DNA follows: TGCAGTGCTAGCTGGGCGGGTGGCTACACCTTC. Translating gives CSASWAGGYTF.

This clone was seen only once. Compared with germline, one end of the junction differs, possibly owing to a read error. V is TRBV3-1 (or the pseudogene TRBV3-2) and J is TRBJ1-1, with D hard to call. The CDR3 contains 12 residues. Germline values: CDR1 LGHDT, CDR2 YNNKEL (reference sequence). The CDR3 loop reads CASRQADTEAFF. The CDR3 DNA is TGTGCCAGCAGACAAGCAGACACTGAAGCTTTCTTT.

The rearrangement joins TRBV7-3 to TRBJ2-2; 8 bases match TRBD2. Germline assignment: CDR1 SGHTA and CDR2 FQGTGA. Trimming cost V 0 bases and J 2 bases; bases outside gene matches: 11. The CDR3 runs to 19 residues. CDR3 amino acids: CASSLTWETSVGNTGELFF. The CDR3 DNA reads TGTGCCAGCAGCTTAACGTGGGAGACTAGCGTTGGAAACACCGGGGAGCTGTTTTTT. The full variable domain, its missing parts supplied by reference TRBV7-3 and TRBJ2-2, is GAGVSQTPSNKVTEKGKYVELRCDPISGHTALYWYRQSLGQGPEFLIYFQGTGAADDSGLPNDRFFAVRPEGSVSTLKIQRTERGDSAVYLCASSLTWETSVGNTGELFFGEGSRLTVL.

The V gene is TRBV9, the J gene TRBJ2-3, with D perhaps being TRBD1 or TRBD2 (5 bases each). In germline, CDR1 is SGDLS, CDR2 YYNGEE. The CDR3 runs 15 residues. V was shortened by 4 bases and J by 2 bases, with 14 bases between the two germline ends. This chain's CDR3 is CASSLDEGSTDTQYF. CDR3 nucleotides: TGTGCCAGCAGCTTAGACGAGGGGTCCACAGATACGCAGTATTTT.

The CDR3 DNA reads as TGTGCCAGTAGGAACAGGGGGGAAGCTTTCTTT. Its protein is CASRNRGEAFF. J is TRBJ1-1 and V is TRBV19, with 8 bases lining up with TRBD1. This CDR3 has 11 residues. Germline V lookup: CDR1 LNHDA, CDR2 SQIVND (reference sequence). V trimming: 6 bases; J trimming: 8 bases; junction bases outside the gene matches: 2.

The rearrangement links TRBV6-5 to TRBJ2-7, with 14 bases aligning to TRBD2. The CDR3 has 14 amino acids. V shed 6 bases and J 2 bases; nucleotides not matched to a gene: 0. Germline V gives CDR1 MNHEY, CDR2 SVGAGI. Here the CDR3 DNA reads TGTGCCAGCAGGGGACTAGCGGGGGCCTACGAGCAGTACTTC. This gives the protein CASRGLAGAYEQYF.

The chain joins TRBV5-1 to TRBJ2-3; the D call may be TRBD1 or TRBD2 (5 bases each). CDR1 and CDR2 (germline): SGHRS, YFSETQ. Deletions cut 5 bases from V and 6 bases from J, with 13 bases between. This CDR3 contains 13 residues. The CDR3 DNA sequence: TGCGCCAGCAGTTCCGAGGGGCTGGATACGCAGTATTTT. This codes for CASSSEGLDTQYF.

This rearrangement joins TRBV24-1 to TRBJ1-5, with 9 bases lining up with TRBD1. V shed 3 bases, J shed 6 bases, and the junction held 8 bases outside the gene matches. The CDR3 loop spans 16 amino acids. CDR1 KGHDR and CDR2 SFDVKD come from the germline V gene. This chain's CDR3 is CATSDPTGGGGQPQHF. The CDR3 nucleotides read TGTGCCACCAGTGATCCGACAGGGGGAGGGGGTCAGCCCCAGCATTTT.

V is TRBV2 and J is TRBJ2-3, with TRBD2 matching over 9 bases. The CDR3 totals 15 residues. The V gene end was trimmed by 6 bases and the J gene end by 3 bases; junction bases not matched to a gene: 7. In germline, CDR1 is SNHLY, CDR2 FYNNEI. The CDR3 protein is CASRRGGGLTDTQYF. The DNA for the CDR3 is TGTGCCAGCAGGCGCGGGGGGGGGTTAACAGATACGCAGTATTTT.

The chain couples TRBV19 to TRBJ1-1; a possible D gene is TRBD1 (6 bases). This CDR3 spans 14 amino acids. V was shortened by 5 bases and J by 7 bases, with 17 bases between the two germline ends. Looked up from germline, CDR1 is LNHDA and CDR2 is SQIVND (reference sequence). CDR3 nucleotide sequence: TGTGCCAGTAGTCTCAGTATACAGGGAGTTGAAGCTTTCTTT. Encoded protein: CASSLSIQGVEAFF.

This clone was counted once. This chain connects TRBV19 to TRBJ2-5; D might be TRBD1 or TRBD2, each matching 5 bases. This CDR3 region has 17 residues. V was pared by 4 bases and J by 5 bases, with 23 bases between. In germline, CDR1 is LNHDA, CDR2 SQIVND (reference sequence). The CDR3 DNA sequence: TGTGCCAGTAGTAACATCGCATCCTTGGGGCGAGGGGAGACCCAGTACTTC. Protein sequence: CASSNIASLGRGETQYF.

In DNA, the CDR3 is TGTGCCAGTAGTACCCTTACGGGGGGCACAGATACGCAGTATTTT. Its protein product is CASSTLTGGTDTQYF. V is TRBV19 and J is TRBJ2-3; TRBD2 is a possible D gene (6 bases). Germline V gives CDR1 LNHDA, CDR2 SQIVND (reference sequence). The CDR3 has 15 residues. With 4 bases removed from V and 1 base from J, the gap between germline ends came to 12 bases.

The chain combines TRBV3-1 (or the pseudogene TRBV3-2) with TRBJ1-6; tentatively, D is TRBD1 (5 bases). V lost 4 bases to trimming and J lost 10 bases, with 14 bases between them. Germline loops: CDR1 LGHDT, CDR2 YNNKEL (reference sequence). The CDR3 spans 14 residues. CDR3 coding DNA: TGTGCCAGCAGCCCCCAGGGCGGGCAATCACCCCTCCACTTT. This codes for CASSPQGGQSPLHF.

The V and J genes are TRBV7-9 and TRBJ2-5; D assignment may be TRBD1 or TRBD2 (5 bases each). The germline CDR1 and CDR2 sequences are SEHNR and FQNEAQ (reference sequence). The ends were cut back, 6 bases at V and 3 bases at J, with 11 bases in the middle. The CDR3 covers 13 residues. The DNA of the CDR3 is TGTGCCAGCAGATTCCGGGGCAAAGAGACCCAGTACTTC. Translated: CASRFRGKETQYF.

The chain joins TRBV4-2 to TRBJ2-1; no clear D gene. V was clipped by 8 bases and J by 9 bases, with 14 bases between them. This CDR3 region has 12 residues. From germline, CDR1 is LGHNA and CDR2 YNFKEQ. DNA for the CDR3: TGTGCCAGCCGGGCGGCAGACCCTGAGCAGTTCTTC. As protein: CASRAADPEQFF.

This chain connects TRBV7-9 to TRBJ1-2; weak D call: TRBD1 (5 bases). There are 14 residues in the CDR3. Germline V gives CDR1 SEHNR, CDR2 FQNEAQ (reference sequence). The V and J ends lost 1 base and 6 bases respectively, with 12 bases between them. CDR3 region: CASSLVGTLNGYTF. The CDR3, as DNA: TGTGCCAGCAGCTTAGTAGGGACCCTTAATGGCTACACCTTC.

The CDR3 DNA follows: TGTGCCAGCTCCCCGGGGGGGAGGCCGGAGACCCAGTACTTC. This translates into CASSPGGRPETQYF. The chain recombines TRBV18 with TRBJ2-5, with 8 bases aligning to TRBD2. The CDR3 spans 14 residues. Losses at the gene ends were 6 bases for V and 5 bases for J; bases not matched to a gene: 8. Per the germline V gene, CDR1 is KGHSH and CDR2 is LQKENI. The complete variable domain, with remaining parts taken from reference TRBV18 and TRBJ2-5, reads NAGVMQNPRHLVRRRGQEARLRCSPMKGHSHVYWYRQLPEEGLKFMVYLQKENIIDESGMPKERFSAEFPKEGPSILRIQQVVRGDSAAYFCASSPGGRPETQYFGPGTRLLVL.

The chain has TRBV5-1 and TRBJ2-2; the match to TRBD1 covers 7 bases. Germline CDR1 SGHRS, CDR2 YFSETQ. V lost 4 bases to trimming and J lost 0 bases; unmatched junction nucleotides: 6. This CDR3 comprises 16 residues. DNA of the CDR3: TGCGCCAGCAGCATGGGACAGCTCGCGAACACCGGGGAGCTGTTTTTT. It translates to CASSMGQLANTGELFF.

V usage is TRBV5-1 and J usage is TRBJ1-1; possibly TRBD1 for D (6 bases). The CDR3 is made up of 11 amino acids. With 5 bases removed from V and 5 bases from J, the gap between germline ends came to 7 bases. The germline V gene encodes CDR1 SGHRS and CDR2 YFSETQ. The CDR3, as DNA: TGCGCCAGCAGAGGGGGGACTGAAGCTTTCTTT. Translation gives CASRGGTEAFF.

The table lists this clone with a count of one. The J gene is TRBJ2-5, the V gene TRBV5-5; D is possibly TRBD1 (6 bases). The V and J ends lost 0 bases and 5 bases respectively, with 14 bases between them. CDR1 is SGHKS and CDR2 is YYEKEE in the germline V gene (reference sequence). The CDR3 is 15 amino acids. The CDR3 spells CASSLAGTNKETQYF. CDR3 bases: TGTGCCAGCAGCTTGGCGGGGACAAATAAGGAGACCCAGTACTTC.

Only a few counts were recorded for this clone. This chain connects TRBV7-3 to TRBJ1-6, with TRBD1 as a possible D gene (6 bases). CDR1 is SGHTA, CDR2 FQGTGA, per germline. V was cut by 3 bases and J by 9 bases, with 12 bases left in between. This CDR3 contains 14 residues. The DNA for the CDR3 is TGTGCCAGCAGCTTGGGGGGGCCCCTTTCACCCCTCCACTTT. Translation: CASSLGGPLSPLHF.

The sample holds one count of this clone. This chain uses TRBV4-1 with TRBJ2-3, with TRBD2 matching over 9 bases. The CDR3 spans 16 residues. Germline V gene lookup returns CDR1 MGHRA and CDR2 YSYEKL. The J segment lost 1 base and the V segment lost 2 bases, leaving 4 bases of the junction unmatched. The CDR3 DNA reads TGCGCCAGCAGCCAACGGGTAGCGGGGGGCACAGATACGCAGTATTTT. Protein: CASSQRVAGGTDTQYF.

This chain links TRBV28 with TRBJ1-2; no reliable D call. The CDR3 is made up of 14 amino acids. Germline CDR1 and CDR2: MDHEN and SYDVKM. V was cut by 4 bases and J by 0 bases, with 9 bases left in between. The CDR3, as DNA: TGTGCCAGCAGTTGGACCGATCCTAACTATGGCTACACCTTC. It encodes CASSWTDPNYGYTF.

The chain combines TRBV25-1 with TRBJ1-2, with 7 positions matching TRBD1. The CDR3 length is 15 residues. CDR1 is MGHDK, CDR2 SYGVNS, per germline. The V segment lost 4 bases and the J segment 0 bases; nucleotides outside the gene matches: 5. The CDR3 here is CASSVGQASNYGYTF. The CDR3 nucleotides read TGTGCCAGCAGTGTCGGACAGGCTTCTAACTATGGCTACACCTTC.

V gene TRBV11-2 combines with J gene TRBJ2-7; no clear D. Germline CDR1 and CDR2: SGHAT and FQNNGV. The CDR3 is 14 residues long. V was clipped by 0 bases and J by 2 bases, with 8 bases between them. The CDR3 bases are TGTGCCAGCAGCTTAGAGGCAGCAACCTACGAGCAGTACTTC. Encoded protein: CASSLEAATYEQYF.

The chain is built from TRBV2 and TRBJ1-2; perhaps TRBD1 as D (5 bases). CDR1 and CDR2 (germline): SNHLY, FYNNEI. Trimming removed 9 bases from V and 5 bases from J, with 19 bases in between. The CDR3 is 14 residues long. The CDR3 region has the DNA TGTGCCAGTTGGGGCGCCCAAAACCCTTATGGCTACACCTTC. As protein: CASWGAQNPYGYTF.